A selection of T cell receptor beta chains follows, all from one sample in a study of glioma-infiltrating T cells. TCRdb processed the multiplex PCR reads anew with MiXCR; each CDR3 protein has one entry. The sample lists a few hundred thousand distinct CDR3 sequences; 41% were seen once. Sequenced sample: glioma tissue, nonneoplastic brain tissue, or PBMCs (not recorded which). These receptors all stem from a human donor with low-grade glioma or glioblastoma, undergoing nonglioma brain surgery, or in good health (not recorded which). Both conserved end residues are part of each CDR3. The D gene is left open where the match is weak. A row's size may be missing; if present it is once, few, many or a size class.

V: TRBV6-1
D: TRBD1
J: TRBJ2-1
size: many
CDR3: CASSEAYPDRGFYNEQFF
DNA: TGTGCCAGCAGTGAAGCCTACCCGGACAGGGGGTTTTACAATGAGCAGTTCTTC

V: TRBV12-3/TRBV12-4
D: TRBD1
J: TRBJ2-1
size: few
CDR3: CASRTTGLNEQFF
DNA: TGTGCCAGCAGGACGACAGGGTTGAATGAGCAGTTCTTC

V: TRBV28
D: NA
J: TRBJ2-7
size: many
CDR3: CASSSGNEQYF
DNA: TGTGCCAGCAGTTCAGGGAACGAGCAGTACTTC

V: TRBV20-1
D: TRBD2
J: TRBJ2-3
size: few
CDR3: CSARGLAGVGDTQYF
DNA: TGCAGTGCCCGGGGGCTAGCGGGAGTTGGCGATACGCAGTATTTT

V: TRBV20-1
D: TRBD1
J: TRBJ1-6
size: many
CDR3: CSAEDRSYNSPLHF
DNA: TGCAGTGCTGAGGACAGGTCCTATAATTCACCCCTCCACTTT

V: TRBV28
D: NA
J: TRBJ1-5
size: many
CDR3: CASRNRYSNQPQHF
DNA: TGTGCCAGCAGAAACCGATATAGCAATCAGCCCCAGCATTTT

V: TRBV10-3
D: TRBD2
J: TRBJ2-1
size: few
CDR3: CAISEPVPTSGTYNEQFF
DNA: TGTGCCATCAGTGAGCCAGTCCCGACTAGCGGTACCTACAATGAGCAGTTCTTC

V: TRBV7-2
D: TRBD1
J: TRBJ1-2
size: few
CDR3: CASSADHRGGGYTF
DNA: TGTGCCAGCAGCGCGGACCACAGGGGTGGGGGCTACACCTTC

V: TRBV28
D: TRBD1
J: TRBJ2-5
size: NA
CDR3: CASSSAWTGLGTQYF
DNA: TGTGCCAGCAGTTCGGCCTGGACAGGGCTGGGTACCCAGTACTTC

V: TRBV4-1
D: NA
J: TRBJ2-1
size: NA
CDR3: CASSQEGFNEQFF
DNA: TGCGCCAGCAGCCAAGAGGGCTTTAATGAGCAGTTCTTC

V: TRBV28
D: NA
J: TRBJ1-1
size: NA
CDR3: CASTAGWGPTEAFF
DNA: TGTGCCAGCACCGCGGGATGGGGTCCCACTGAAGCTTTCTTT

V: TRBV7-2
D: TRBD2
J: TRBJ2-7
size: NA
CDR3: CATSAGEGYEQYF
DNA: TGTGCCACCTCAGCGGGAGAGGGCTACGAGCAGTACTTC

V: TRBV6-2/TRBV6-3
D: NA
J: TRBJ2-7
size: NA
CDR3: CASGEGPRSYEQYF
DNA: TGTGCCAGCGGCGAGGGACCGCGCTCCTACGAGCAGTACTTC

V: TRBV24-1
D: NA
J: TRBJ2-1
size: few
CDR3: CATSDLARPNEQFF
DNA: TGTGCCACCAGTGATTTGGCCAGGCCCAATGAGCAGTTCTTC

V: TRBV27
D: TRBD2
J: TRBJ2-1
size: NA
CDR3: CASSPLREVYNEQFF
DNA: TGTGCCAGCAGTCCCTTGCGGGAGGTTTACAATGAGCAGTTCTTC

V: TRBV7-2
D: TRBD1
J: TRBJ2-7
size: few
CDR3: CASSLVAGQGLGEQYF
DNA: TGTGCCAGCAGCTTAGTAGCGGGACAGGGGCTGGGTGAGCAGTACTTC

V: TRBV28
D: NA
J: TRBJ1-1
size: NA
CDR3: CASSRVLGLNTEAFF
DNA: TGTGCCAGCAGCCGAGTACTAGGTTTGAACACTGAAGCTTTCTTT

V: TRBV28
D: NA
J: TRBJ1-5
size: NA
CDR3: CASSPTGWTDSNQPQHF
DNA: TGTGCCAGCAGTCCAACTGGATGGACGGATAGCAATCAGCCCCAGCATTTT

V: TRBV12-3/TRBV12-4
D: TRBD1
J: TRBJ2-1
size: NA
CDR3: CASSQTVGGSQFF
DNA: TGTGCCAGCAGCCAGACGGTAGGGGGCTCACAGTTCTTC

V: TRBV20-1
D: NA
J: TRBJ1-6
size: few
CDR3: CSARDPKFTSYNSPLHF
DNA: TGCAGTGCTAGAGATCCCAAGTTCACCTCCTATAATTCACCCCTCCACTTT

V: TRBV12-3/TRBV12-4
D: NA
J: TRBJ1-1
size: few
CDR3: CASSPHIGLLVGTEAFF
DNA: TGTGCCAGCAGTCCTCATATAGGGCTCCTGGTTGGCACTGAAGCTTTCTTT

V: TRBV19
D: TRBD2
J: TRBJ2-1
size: few
CDR3: CASSIPPGGGPYNEQFF
DNA: TGTGCCAGTAGTATACCGCCGGGGGGAGGGCCTTACAATGAGCAGTTCTTC

V: TRBV18
D: TRBD2
J: TRBJ2-1
size: NA
CDR3: CASSPIGGRDNEQFF
DNA: TGTGCCAGCTCACCTATTGGCGGGAGGGACAATGAGCAGTTCTTC

V: TRBV7-2
D: NA
J: TRBJ2-3
size: many
CDR3: CASSSTTGLTDTQYF
DNA: TGTGCCAGCAGCTCGACGACAGGACTCACAGATACGCAGTATTTT

V: TRBV2
D: NA
J: TRBJ1-6
size: NA
CDR3: CASSEAGYGSNSPLHF
DNA: TGTGCCAGCAGTGAAGCAGGATACGGCTCTAATTCACCCCTCCACTTT

V: TRBV19
D: TRBD2
J: TRBJ2-1
size: NA
CDR3: CASSTGLAGKGNEQFF
DNA: TGTGCCAGTAGTACCGGCCTAGCGGGAAAGGGGAATGAGCAGTTCTTC

V: TRBV7-3
D: NA
J: TRBJ2-1
size: once
CDR3: CASSLGPIGEQFF
DNA: TGTGCCAGCAGCTTAGGGCCCATCGGTGAGCAGTTCTTC

V: TRBV7-9
D: NA
J: TRBJ1-5
size: NA
CDR3: CASSLGRGGSNQPQHF
DNA: TGTGCCAGCAGCTTAGGTAGGGGGGGCAGCAATCAGCCCCAGCATTTT

V: TRBV25-1
D: TRBD1
J: TRBJ2-7
size: NA
CDR3: CASSEGTGGYEQYF
DNA: TGTGCCAGCAGCGAAGGGACAGGAGGCTACGAGCAGTACTTC

V: TRBV5-1
D: TRBD2
J: TRBJ2-3
size: few
CDR3: CASSLEGLAGVGGTQYF
DNA: TGCGCCAGCAGCTTGGAGGGGCTAGCGGGAGTTGGAGGTACGCAGTATTTT

V: TRBV2
D: TRBD1
J: TRBJ2-2
size: few
CDR3: CASSNRGAGELFF
DNA: TGTGCCAGCAGCAACAGGGGGGCCGGGGAGCTGTTTTTT

V: TRBV6-1
D: NA
J: TRBJ2-3
size: NA
CDR3: CASSYWGGADKQYF
DNA: TGTGCCAGCAGTTATTGGGGTGGCGCAGATAAGCAGTATTTT

V: TRBV7-9
D: TRBD1
J: TRBJ1-5
size: NA
CDR3: CASSAGQGIQPQHF
DNA: TGTGCCAGCAGCGCCGGACAGGGCATTCAGCCCCAGCATTTT

V: TRBV12-3/TRBV12-4
D: NA
J: TRBJ1-5
size: NA
CDR3: CASSISRNQPQHF
DNA: TGTGCCAGCAGTATCTCCAGGAATCAGCCCCAGCATTTT

V: TRBV2
D: TRBD1
J: TRBJ2-3
size: few
CDR3: CASSSRGQITDTQYF
DNA: TGTGCCAGCAGTTCCAGGGGGCAAATCACAGATACGCAGTATTTT

V: TRBV6-2/TRBV6-3
D: TRBD1
J: TRBJ2-2
size: many
CDR3: CASSYGTVNTGELFF
DNA: TGTGCCAGCAGTTACGGGACAGTCAACACCGGGGAGCTGTTTTTT

V: TRBV6-2/TRBV6-3
D: NA
J: TRBJ2-7
size: many
CDR3: CASSYYRYEQYF
DNA: TGTGCCAGCAGTTACTACCGCTACGAGCAGTACTTC

V: TRBV28
D: NA
J: TRBJ1-1
size: many
CDR3: CASQGWRTGTEAFF
DNA: TGTGCCAGCCAGGGGTGGCGAACGGGGACTGAAGCTTTCTTT

V: TRBV28
D: NA
J: TRBJ2-5
size: few
CDR3: CASSLFQETQYF
DNA: TGTGCCAGCAGTTTATTCCAAGAGACCCAGTACTTC

V: TRBV25-1
D: NA
J: TRBJ1-1
size: many
CDR3: CASSEIFPEGVTEAFF
DNA: TGTGCCAGCAGTGAAATATTTCCCGAGGGAGTCACTGAAGCTTTCTTT

V: TRBV2
D: NA
J: TRBJ2-3
size: NA
CDR3: CASSVGGEDTQYF
DNA: TGTGCCAGCAGTGTCGGCGGGGAGGATACGCAGTATTTT

V: TRBV4-1
D: TRBD2
J: TRBJ2-7
size: once
CDR3: CASSQDGRATSGGYEQYF
DNA: TGCGCCAGCAGCCAAGATGGGCGGGCGACTAGCGGGGGCTACGAGCAGTACTTC

V: TRBV20-1
D: TRBD1
J: TRBJ2-2
size: few
CDR3: CSAPPTGTGPTGELFF
DNA: TGCAGTGCTCCACCCACCGGGACAGGGCCCACCGGGGAGCTGTTTTTT

V: TRBV27
D: NA
J: TRBJ2-3
size: NA
CDR3: CASSLVGIGSDTQYF
DNA: TGTGCCAGCAGTTTAGTGGGGATTGGGTCAGATACGCAGTATTTT

V: TRBV20-1
D: TRBD1
J: TRBJ1-1
size: NA
CDR3: CSAHHSGTVAFF
DNA: TGCAGTGCCCACCATTCTGGGACAGTAGCTTTCTTT

V: TRBV20-1
D: TRBD2
J: TRBJ2-3
size: many
CDR3: CSARDIAGGTDTQYF
DNA: TGCAGTGCTAGAGATATAGCGGGGGGCACAGATACGCAGTATTTT

V: TRBV20-1
D: TRBD1
J: TRBJ1-2
size: few
CDR3: CSASRGQGIYGYTF
DNA: TGCAGTGCTAGCCGGGGACAGGGAATCTATGGCTACACCTTC

V: TRBV2
D: NA
J: TRBJ2-2
size: NA
CDR3: CASRGRRGTGELFF
DNA: TGTGCCAGCAGGGGGCGGAGAGGCACCGGGGAGCTGTTTTTT

V: TRBV28
D: TRBD1
J: TRBJ2-7
size: NA
CDR3: CASRLTGSEQYF
DNA: TGTGCCAGCAGGCTGACAGGGAGCGAGCAGTACTTC

V: TRBV7-2
D: NA
J: TRBJ2-7
size: few
CDR3: CASSLDLTRFYEQYF
DNA: TGTGCCAGCAGCTTAGACCTGACGAGGTTTTACGAGCAGTACTTC

V: TRBV6-2/TRBV6-3
D: NA
J: TRBJ2-5
size: many
CDR3: CASTSNQETQYF
DNA: TGTGCCAGCACCTCTAACCAAGAGACCCAGTACTTC

V: TRBV7-9
D: NA
J: TRBJ1-1
size: many
CDR3: CASSLARSMAFF
DNA: TGTGCCAGCAGCTTAGCGCGAAGTATGGCTTTCTTT

V: TRBV2
D: TRBD1
J: TRBJ2-5
size: once
CDR3: CAIRLRDRDQETQYF
DNA: TGTGCCATCCGACTCCGGGACAGGGACCAAGAGACCCAGTACTTC

V: TRBV7-9
D: TRBD2
J: TRBJ2-7
size: few
CDR3: CASSFETSASYEQYF
DNA: TGTGCCAGCAGCTTCGAGACTAGCGCCTCCTACGAGCAGTACTTC